This T cell receptor beta chain was captured in a study of CD8+ T cells in alopecia areata. On the study more broadly: Affected scalp percentage determined the severity score of treated patients. Study findings and constraints: Clarity of TCR sharing across patients fell short of that in mice, possibly HLA-related. On tofacitinib, scalp clonality and expanded CD8+ clones among top 100 fell significantly.

TCR sequencing used cDNA made by reverse transcription of extracted RNA. The data were produced by immunoSEQ multiplex PCR, yet TCRdb's version contains in-frame clones alone and is incomplete. The table lists about 200,000 clones, under 80% of them singletons. Treatment meaning: oral pan-JAK inhibitor, 5-10 mg twice daily. Both CD4+ and CD8+ T cells were separated by sorting PBMCs. V was cut by 5 bases and J by 3 bases, with 9 bases left in between. Germline V gene data show CDR1 as SGHTA and CDR2 as FQGNSA. The CDR3 runs 13 residues. Regarding this clone: The antigen is not known.

The chain combines TRBV7-2 with TRBJ2-3; either TRBD1 or TRBD2 may fit D (5 bases each). Sample: CD4+ T cells sorted from blood, taken around week 47, from a patient treated with tofacitinib. The TCR was taken from a human donor with alopecia areata. CDR3 DNA: TGTGCCAGCAGCCCCGGGGCTACAGATACGCAGTATTTT. It codes for CASSPGATDTQYF.